The 10 T cell receptor beta chains given below trace back to one sample, sequenced in a study of CD8+CD57+ T cells in acquired aplastic anemia. Genomic DNA, the template, was used for profiling of the TCR beta VDJ and CDR3. TCRdb analysed the reads with MiXCR anew, one entry per CDR3 protein. The sample yields some 280,000 distinct CDR3 sequences, roughly half seen once. Sequenced: sorted CD4+, CD8+, or CD8+CD57+ T cells (not recorded which) from PBMCs. These receptors were taken from a human donor with severe aplastic anemia or a healthy control (not recorded which).

Remarks on this clonotype: A read error may account for a junction end that differs from germline. V gene TRBV5-1 combines with J gene TRBJ2-5; D is undetermined. Germline V gene sequence: CDR1 SGHRS, CDR2 YFSETQ. The CDR3 spans 8 residues. The CDR3 nucleotides read TGCGCCAGCTCTCCCAGGAACTTC. Translating gives CASSPRNF.

This clonotype was observed a few times. This likely comes from a read error, as the CDR3 has no conserved phenylalanine or tryptophan at its end. V usage is TRBV30 and J usage is TRBJ1-1; no clear D gene. Trimming removed 4 bases from V and 5 bases from J, with 11 bases in between. CDR3 size: 12 residues. Germline CDR1 GTSNPN, CDR2 SVGIG (reference sequence). DNA of the CDR3: TGTGCCTGGACGGAAGGGAGAACTGAAGCTTTCCTT. Its protein product is CAWTEGRTEAFL.

The J gene is TRBJ2-7, the V gene TRBV9, with 11 nucleotides matching TRBD1. This CDR3 is 18 amino acids long. V was pared by 2 bases and J by 3 bases, with 13 bases of the junction left unmatched. The V gene's germline CDR1 is SGDLS and CDR2 YYNGEE. The CDR3 bases are TGTGCCAGCAGCGTGTCCCGGGACAGGGGGAGGGGGCTCTACGAGCAGTACTTC. This encodes CASSVSRDRGRGLYEQYF.

Many counts were recorded for this clonotype. The V call is TRBV30, the J call TRBJ1-3; D is undetermined. The CDR3 totals 13 residues. Germline assignment: CDR1 GTSNPN and CDR2 SVGIG (reference sequence). V was cut by 8 bases and J by 0 bases, with 11 bases left in between. The CDR3 bases are TGTGCCGGAGAAAGGGCCTCTGGAAACACCATATATTTT. It translates to CAGERASGNTIYF.

The V gene is TRBV7-2, the J gene TRBJ2-2; TRBD1 matches at 8 bases. The length of the CDR3 is 15 residues. Germline CDR1 is SGHTA and CDR2 is FQGNSA. The trim removed 3 bases at V and 4 bases at J, leaving 4 bases unmatched. CDR3 sequence reads: CASSFGTGFTGELFF. The CDR3 DNA is TGTGCCAGCAGCTTCGGGACAGGATTCACCGGGGAGCTGTTTTTT. The full variable domain, rest sourced from reference TRBV7-2 and TRBJ2-2, is GAGVSQSPSNKVTEKGKDVELRCDPISGHTALYWYRQSLGQGLEFLIYFQGNSAPDKSGLPSDRFSAERTGGSVSTLTIQRTQQEDSAVYLCASSFGTGFTGELFFGEGSRLTVL.

This clonotype was observed at least ten times. CDR3 residues: CASSRNQAVRLGGYTF. The CDR3, as DNA: TGTGCCAGCAGCCGGAATCAAGCCGTGCGGTTAGGTGGCTACACCTTC. This chain uses TRBV7-9 with TRBJ1-2; no firm D call. The CDR3 runs 16 residues. Per the germline V gene, CDR1 is SEHNR and CDR2 is FQNEAQ (reference sequence). Trimming cost V 5 bases and J 7 bases, with 23 bases left between them.

This clonotype was detected ten times or more. The chain carries TRBV5-1 and TRBJ1-6, with TRBD1 as a possible D gene (6 bases). CDR3 length: 16 residues. Trimming took off 3 bases at V and 1 base at J, with 11 bases between the two ends. Germline loops: CDR1 SGHRS, CDR2 YFSETQ. In nucleotides, the CDR3 is TGCGCCAGCAGCTCAACACAGGGTTCCTATAATTCACCCCTCCACTTT. Residues: CASSSTQGSYNSPLHF.

The chain has TRBV20-1 and TRBJ1-5, with 9 bases aligning to TRBD1. The length of the CDR3 is 14 residues. The junction had 4 bases not matched to a gene; V was cut back by 0 bases and J by 7 bases. In germline, CDR1 is DFQATT, CDR2 SNEGSKA (reference sequence). The CDR3 region has the DNA TGCAGTGCTAGAGATCAAACAGGGGGCCAGCCCCAGCATTTT. It encodes CSARDQTGGQPQHF.

About this clonotype itself: One end of the junction is discordant with germline, which a read error may explain. The V and J genes are TRBV9 and TRBJ1-2; D call uncertain. Per germline, CDR1 SGDLS and CDR2 YYNGEE. The CDR3 length is 13 residues. The CDR3 sequence is CANSVSGNYGYTF. The DNA for the CDR3 is TGTGCCAACAGCGTATCCGGGAATTATGGCTACACCTTC. Supplemented by reference TRBV9 and TRBJ1-2, the full variable domain reads DSGVTQTPKHLITATGQRVTLRCSPRSGDLSVYWYQQSLDQGLQFLIQYYNGEERAKGNILERFSAQQFPDLHSELNLSSLELGDSALYFCANSVSGNYGYTFGSGTRLTVV.

This clonotype was seen ten or more times. The chain recombines TRBV6-2 or TRBV6-3 with TRBJ1-2, with D maybe TRBD1 (5 bases). Trimming stripped 6 bases from V and 3 bases from J, with 17 bases between. Germline V gene lookup returns CDR1 MNHEY and CDR2 SVGEGT. The CDR3 loop spans 15 amino acids. The CDR3 region has the DNA TGTGCCAGCAGCCTAGGGAGGGGACGCGACTATGGCTACACCTTC. Residues: CASSLGRGRDYGYTF.